The clone carrying this T cell receptor beta chain was found once. The data were obtained in a study of blood T cell repertoires in COVID-19. Across the study: Sites across the United States, Italy and Spain contributed samples from acute and convalescent COVID-19. Sources were T cells, B-cell-depleted T cells, or PBMCs; the material itself was cDNA or gDNA.

Sequencing was performed with immunoSEQ multiplex PCR; in TCRdb, only in-frame clones are kept and a portion is missing. Here the sample spans a few hundred thousand clones, about 91% being singletons. The CDR3 contains 14 residues. V was trimmed by 6 bases and J by 0 bases, leaving 10 bases between them. CDR1 is LGHNA and CDR2 is YNFKEQ in the germline V gene. This chain links TRBV4-2 with TRBJ2-3; a possible D gene is TRBD2 (7 bases). Material: peripheral blood. The origin of this receptor is a woman aged 55-69 years with acute or convalescent COVID-19. The CDR3 protein is CASSRGASTDTQYF. The CDR3 DNA reads as TGTGCCAGCAGTCGGGGGGCAAGCACAGATACGCAGTATTTT.